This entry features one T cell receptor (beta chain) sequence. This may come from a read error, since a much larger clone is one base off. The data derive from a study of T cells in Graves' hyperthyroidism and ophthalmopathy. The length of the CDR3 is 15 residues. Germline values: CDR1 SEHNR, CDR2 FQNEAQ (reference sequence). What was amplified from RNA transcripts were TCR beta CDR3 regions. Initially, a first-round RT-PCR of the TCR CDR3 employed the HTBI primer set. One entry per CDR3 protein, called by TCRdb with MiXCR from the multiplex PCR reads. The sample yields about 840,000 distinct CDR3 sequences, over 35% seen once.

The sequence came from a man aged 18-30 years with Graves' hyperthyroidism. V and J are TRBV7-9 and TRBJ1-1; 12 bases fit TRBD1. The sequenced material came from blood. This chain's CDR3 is CASSLGDRGRTEASF. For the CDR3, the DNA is TGTGCCAGCAGCTTAGGGGACAGGGGGCGAACTGAAGCTTCCTTT. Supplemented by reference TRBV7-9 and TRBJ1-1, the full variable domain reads DTGVSQNPRHKITKRGQNVTFRCDPISEHNRLYWYRQTLGQGPEFLTYFQNEAQLEKSRLLSDRFSAERPKGSFSTLEIQRTEQGDSAMYLCASSLGDRGRTEASFGQGTRLTVV.